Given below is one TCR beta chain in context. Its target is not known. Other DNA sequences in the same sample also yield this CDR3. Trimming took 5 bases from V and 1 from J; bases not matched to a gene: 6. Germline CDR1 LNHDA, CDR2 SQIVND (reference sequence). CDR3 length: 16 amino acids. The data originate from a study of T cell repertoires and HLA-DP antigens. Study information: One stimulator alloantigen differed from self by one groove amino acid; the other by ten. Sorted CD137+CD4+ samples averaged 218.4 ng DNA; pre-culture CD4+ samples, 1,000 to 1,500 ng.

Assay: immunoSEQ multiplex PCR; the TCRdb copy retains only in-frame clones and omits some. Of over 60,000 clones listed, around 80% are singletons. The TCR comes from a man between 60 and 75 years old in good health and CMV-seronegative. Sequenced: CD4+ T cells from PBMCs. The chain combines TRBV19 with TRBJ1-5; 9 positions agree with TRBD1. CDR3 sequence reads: CASSPGTGRSNQPQHF. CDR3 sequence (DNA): TGTGCCAGTAGTCCCGGGACAGGGAGGAGCAATCAGCCCCAGCATTTT.